These T cell receptor beta chains were read from a single sample in a study of T cells after posttransplantation cyclophosphamide. Profiling relied on immunoSEQ multiplex PCR, and the TCRdb table lists in-frame clones only, not all of them. The data show about 22,000 clones, about 86% seen once. Sequenced material: PBMCs, taken after allogeneic stem cell transplant with posttransplant cyclophosphamide. The receptors come from a female patient in her 30s who received an allogeneic stem cell transplant from an unrelated donor, was CMV-positive, and had no GVHD. Certain T cells may be donor cells from the graft. CDR3s include the opening cysteine and the closing phenylalanine or tryptophan. Each record gives: D gene, V gene, J gene, CDR3 protein. The D gene is left open where the match is weak.

D gene: -
V gene: TRBV7-3
J gene: TRBJ2-7
CDR3 protein: CASSPTGVVTAYEQYF

D gene: TRBD2
V gene: TRBV12-5
J gene: TRBJ2-7
CDR3 protein: CATVGREVYEQYF

D gene: TRBD1
V gene: TRBV2
J gene: TRBJ1-4
CDR3 protein: CASSTTGGSNEKLFF

D gene: -
V gene: TRBV5-4
J gene: TRBJ2-6
CDR3 protein: CASSLRRVQGGSGANVLTF

D gene: TRBD2
V gene: TRBV7-7
J gene: TRBJ2-2
CDR3 protein: CASSLGLAGGLGTGELFF

D gene: TRBD1
V gene: TRBV28
J gene: TRBJ1-5
CDR3 protein: CASRQGSTYSNQPQHF

D gene: TRBD1
V gene: TRBV10-3
J gene: TRBJ1-5
CDR3 protein: CAISESGTGVSNQPQHF

D gene: TRBD1
V gene: TRBV4-3
J gene: TRBJ1-3
CDR3 protein: CASALQGAIGNTIYF

D gene: -
V gene: TRBV9
J gene: TRBJ2-7
CDR3 protein: CASAQDTQGGEQYF

D gene: TRBD1
V gene: TRBV10-3
J gene: TRBJ1-6
CDR3 protein: CAISGTEQRNSPLHF

D gene: TRBD2
V gene: TRBV4-1
J gene: TRBJ2-7
CDR3 protein: CASSQDLAGGAYEQYF

D gene: TRBD1
V gene: TRBV9
J gene: TRBJ1-2
CDR3 protein: CASSHGDRETTGYGYTF

D gene: TRBD2
V gene: TRBV2
J gene: TRBJ2-3
CDR3 protein: CASSISGVCDTQYF

D gene: -
V gene: TRBV9
J gene: -
CDR3 protein: CASSLSRGDEQYF

D gene: -
V gene: TRBV11-3
J gene: TRBJ1-6
CDR3 protein: CASSIRTQADSPLHF

D gene: TRBD1
V gene: TRBV7-9
J gene: TRBJ2-7
CDR3 protein: CASSLGQGQAYEQYF

D gene: -
V gene: TRBV18
J gene: TRBJ1-2
CDR3 protein: CASSHRQPEGYTF

D gene: -
V gene: TRBV9
J gene: TRBJ1-1
CDR3 protein: CASSVSGMNTEAFF

D gene: TRBD1
V gene: TRBV6-6
J gene: TRBJ1-6
CDR3 protein: CASSSGQINSPLHF

D gene: -
V gene: TRBV5-1
J gene: TRBJ1-5
CDR3 protein: CASSLTGEDRPQHF

D gene: -
V gene: TRBV9
J gene: TRBJ2-7
CDR3 protein: CASSVGTNYEQYF

D gene: TRBD2
V gene: TRBV11-3
J gene: TRBJ2-7
CDR3 protein: CASSLAGGPGEQYF

D gene: -
V gene: TRBV6-6
J gene: TRBJ1-1
CDR3 protein: CASSPAGANTEAFF

D gene: TRBD1
V gene: TRBV28
J gene: TRBJ1-6
CDR3 protein: CASSSTGSSYNSPLHF

D gene: TRBD1
V gene: TRBV5-1
J gene: TRBJ1-2
CDR3 protein: CASSLSPGQGDSSYGYTF

D gene: -
V gene: TRBV12-5
J gene: TRBJ1-5
CDR3 protein: CASGHPTYGVCSNQPQHF

D gene: TRBD1
V gene: TRBV7-9
J gene: TRBJ1-4
CDR3 protein: CASSKGQGAPLMDEKLFF

D gene: TRBD1
V gene: TRBV29-1
J gene: TRBJ1-1
CDR3 protein: CSGERDRAPLRTEAFF

D gene: TRBD2
V gene: TRBV14
J gene: TRBJ2-1
CDR3 protein: CASSQGLATYNEQFF

D gene: TRBD1
V gene: TRBV2
J gene: TRBJ2-1
CDR3 protein: CASTRQGSDEQFF

D gene: -
V gene: TRBV27
J gene: TRBJ1-5
CDR3 protein: CASSLSGGTRQPQHF

D gene: TRBD1
V gene: TRBV7-9
J gene: TRBJ2-5
CDR3 protein: CASSLRDSFQETQYF

D gene: -
V gene: TRBV21-1
J gene: TRBJ2-1
CDR3 protein: CASSKCPGELNEQFF

D gene: TRBD2
V gene: TRBV19
J gene: TRBJ2-7
CDR3 protein: CASSMRGASYEQYF

D gene: TRBD2
V gene: TRBV7-2
J gene: TRBJ2-3
CDR3 protein: CASSPWGGTDTQYF

D gene: TRBD1
V gene: TRBV7-2
J gene: TRBJ1-6
CDR3 protein: CASSDGQGLNSPLHF

D gene: TRBD2
V gene: TRBV5-5
J gene: TRBJ2-5
CDR3 protein: CASSPMTPSREGRETQYF

D gene: -
V gene: TRBV2
J gene: TRBJ2-7
CDR3 protein: CASVGQGYNYEQYF

D gene: TRBD1
V gene: TRBV5-1
J gene: TRBJ2-3
CDR3 protein: CASSLRQGSTDTQYF

D gene: TRBD1
V gene: TRBV15
J gene: TRBJ2-1
CDR3 protein: CATSMRGQGLYNEQFF

D gene: -
V gene: TRBV10-3
J gene: TRBJ1-3
CDR3 protein: CAIQTVSGNTIYF

D gene: TRBD1
V gene: TRBV11-3
J gene: TRBJ2-1
CDR3 protein: CASINLGGTGGPYNEQFF

D gene: -
V gene: TRBV29-1
J gene: TRBJ2-1
CDR3 protein: CSVGNTEGEQFF

D gene: -
V gene: TRBV4-3
J gene: TRBJ1-1
CDR3 protein: CASSHARVMNTEAFF

D gene: TRBD1
V gene: TRBV15
J gene: TRBJ1-2
CDR3 protein: CATSRELRTGPNYGYTF

D gene: TRBD1
V gene: TRBV12-5
J gene: TRBJ1-1
CDR3 protein: CASGLGTGGMNTEAFF

D gene: TRBD2
V gene: TRBV15
J gene: TRBJ2-7
CDR3 protein: CATSSPGTSSLQYF

D gene: TRBD1
V gene: TRBV7-8
J gene: TRBJ1-2
CDR3 protein: CASSLDRRPTNYGYTF

D gene: -
V gene: TRBV5-4
J gene: TRBJ2-7
CDR3 protein: CASSRGQHEQYF

D gene: -
V gene: TRBV28
J gene: TRBJ2-7
CDR3 protein: CASSFGGSYEQYF

D gene: -
V gene: TRBV6-5
J gene: TRBJ1-5
CDR3 protein: CASSQDSSNQPQHF

D gene: TRBD2
V gene: TRBV4-1
J gene: TRBJ2-1
CDR3 protein: CASSKIAGLSYNEQFF